This TCR beta chain originates from a study of CD8+CD57+ T cells in acquired aplastic anemia (dated by TCRdb to between 2017 and 2018). Broadly, across the study: On average, sorted CD4+ and CD8+ cells yielded around 3.4 ug of extracted DNA, with a range of about 0.19 to 30 ug. Here is what the overall study found, with its caveats: Approximately 31 CD8+ CDR3 sequences were found in both patients and controls but appeared to be highly expressed in patients and within the immunodominant clones of the patients. CD8+ Simpson's diversity did not differ significantly between patients and healthy controls (P=0.060).

As concerns this clonotype: Which antigen it targets is not known. There are no base qualities to consult, and no much larger clone falls within one base.

Profiling of TCR beta VDJ combinations and CDR3 sequences used genomic DNA as the template. TCR repertoire sequencing was run on an Illumina HiSeq 2000. Under the source paper's analysis protocol: Repertoire assessment relied on Simpson's diversity index, CDR3 size and DJ length profiles, and TRBV/TRBJ rearrangement plots. The immunodominant clone was defined as the most abundant DNA sequence in deep sequencing data. CDR3 amino acid sequences were checked for sharing between subjects and were compared against published repertoires and the VDJdb database. TCRdb trimmed the raw reads at Q25, called clones with MiXCR and kept productive beta chains. Duplicate CDR3 protein sequences are folded into a single record with the most common DNA and genes. TCRdb's processing, not the study's, gives the V and J calls here. The sample table contains hundreds of thousands of distinct CDR3 sequences; only one count was recorded for 55% to 60% of them. The top ten constitute approximately 8% of the sample.

Deletion took 0 bases off V and 3 bases off J, with a span of 2 bases between the germline ends. According to the germline V gene, CDR1 reads SGHDN and CDR2 reads FVKESK. The CDR3 runs 13 residues from the cysteine to the phenylalanine. Only the CDR3 region is kept as DNA, spanning 39 bases read in frame from base 1. The study deep-sequenced TCR repertoires of sorted CD4+ and CD8+ blood T cells from severe aplastic anemia patients and healthy subjects. Ficoll-Paque density gradient centrifugation was used to isolate peripheral blood mononuclear cells. CD4+ and CD8+ T cells were sorted by FACS or magnetic beads before DNA extraction.

The rearrangement combines TRBV14 with TRBJ2-2; the D gene lacks a confident call. The receptor's source is a human donor with severe aplastic anemia or a healthy control (not recorded which). The specimen sequenced was sorted CD4+, CD8+, or CD8+CD57+ T cells (not recorded which) from PBMCs. CDR3 region: CASSQDYTGELFF. DNA sequence: TGTGCCAGCAGCCAAGACTACACCGGGGAGCTGTTTTTT. Here the CDR3 is joined to the reference TRBV14 and TRBJ2-2 genes, and the full variable domain is: EAGVTQFPSHSVIEKGQTVTLRCDPISGHDNLYWYRRVMGKEIKFLLHFVKESKQDESGMPNNRFLAERTGGTYSTLKVQPAELEDSGVYFCASSQDYTGELFFGEGSRLTVL.